The next 7 T cell receptor beta chains were all read from a single sample in a study of blood T cell repertoires in COVID-19 (dated by TCRdb to between 2020 and 2021). The method behind the library was the immunoSEQ multiplex PCR assay. In its TCRdb copy, this immuneACCESS table keeps in-frame sequences only and misses some clones. Where compared with another copy, unresolved V genes explain less than half of these, and the others have no known cause. This sample is represented by about 330,000 clones; over 80% of them were singletons. The ten biggest clones cover roughly 9.9% of the sample. The specimen sequenced was peripheral blood. Receptors were obtained from a young man with COVID-19, enrolled during active disease.

The chain joins TRBV6-5 to TRBJ2-7, with D tentatively TRBD2 (6 bases). The CDR3 covers 14 residues. In germline, CDR1 is MNHEY, CDR2 SVGAGI. V lost 4 bases and J lost 2, with 12 bases in between. The CDR3 here is CASSFQGGPYEQYF. CDR3 in DNA: TGTGCCAGCAGTTTCCAGGGAGGCCCCTACGAGCAGTACTTC.

The table lists this clone with a count of one. CDR3 in DNA: TGTGCCAGCAGCTTAGTACCCGGGGGAGCCACAGATACGCAGTATTTT. Amino acids: CASSLVPGGATDTQYF. This chain uses TRBV7-7 with TRBJ2-3, with a possible D match to TRBD2 (6 bases). CDR3 size: 16 residues. Trimming left V 1 base short and J 2 bases short, with 13 bases between. Germline CDR1 and CDR2: SSHAT and FNYEAQ (reference sequence). Looking up the rest from reference TRBV7-7 and TRBJ2-3 gives the full variable domain: GAGVSQSPRYKVTKRGQDVTLRCDPISSHATLYWYQQALGQGPEFLTYFNYEAQPDKSGLPSDRFSAERPEGSISTLTIQRTEQRDSAMYRCASSLVPGGATDTQYFGPGTRLTVL.

This chain uses TRBV7-3 with TRBJ2-1; 8 bases map to TRBD1. Germline trimming cut 5 bases from V and 5 bases from J; bases unmatched to any gene: 8. Germline CDR1 reads SGHTA; CDR2 reads FQGTGA. This CDR3 comprises 15 residues. The CDR3 region is CASSIDRGVDNEQFF. CDR3 sequence (DNA): TGTGCCAGCAGCATCGACAGGGGCGTGGACAATGAGCAGTTCTTC. The variable domain in full, completed from reference TRBV7-3 and TRBJ2-1, reads GAGVSQTPSNKVTEKGKYVELRCDPISGHTALYWYRQSLGQGPEFLIYFQGTGAADDSGLPNDRFFAVRPEGSVSTLKIQRTERGDSAVYLCASSIDRGVDNEQFFGPGTRLTVL.

The chain recombines TRBV6-1 with TRBJ1-5; TRBD1 matches 8 bases. V was pared by 2 bases and J by 6 bases, with 9 bases of the junction left unmatched. The CDR3 has 16 residues. Germline assignment: CDR1 MNHNS and CDR2 SASEGT. CDR3 protein: CASSEFDRGRGQPQHF. For the CDR3, the DNA is TGTGCCAGCAGTGAATTCGACAGGGGTAGGGGTCAGCCCCAGCATTTT.

This chain uses TRBV7-6 with TRBJ2-7, with 14 bases fitting TRBD2. The CDR3 has 16 residues. Per germline, CDR1 SGHVS and CDR2 FNYEAQ. V dropped 5 bases and J dropped 2; count of bases not matched to a gene: 5. The CDR3 protein is CASSRLTSGRAYEQYF. CDR3 nucleotides: TGTGCCAGCAGCCGTCTGACTAGCGGGAGGGCCTACGAGCAGTACTTC.

The V gene is TRBV24-1, the J gene TRBJ1-6, with 9 bases that match TRBD1. V was clipped by 7 bases and J by 6 bases; unmatched bases: 9. This CDR3 is 16 amino acids long. Per the germline V gene, CDR1 is KGHDR and CDR2 is SFDVKD. CDR3 residues: CATREPQGAVNSPLHF. CDR3 DNA: TGTGCCACCAGGGAGCCACAGGGGGCCGTTAATTCACCCCTCCACTTT.

The rearrangement links TRBV3-1 (or the pseudogene TRBV3-2) to TRBJ1-2, with D tentatively TRBD1 (5 bases). The CDR3 is 15 residues long. V lost 0 bases to trimming and J lost 0 bases, with 8 bases between them. Looked up from germline, CDR1 is LGHDT and CDR2 is YNNKEL (reference sequence). The chain's CDR3 is CASSQESRANYGYTF. The CDR3 DNA is TGTGCCAGCAGCCAAGAGAGCAGGGCTAACTATGGCTACACCTTC.